The clone carrying this TCR beta chain showed up many times. This sample stems from a study of neurological immune-mediated disorders. The CDR3 runs 16 residues. The junction had 8 bases not matched to a gene; V was cut back by 6 bases and J by 2 bases. CDR1 is SGHAT, CDR2 FQNNGV, per germline. The cDNA was synthesized by 5'RACE incorporating 10-nucleotide random UMIs. TCRdb re-derived calls from the 5' RACE reads in MiXCR, one entry per CDR3 protein. The sample consists of about 120,000 distinct CDR3 sequences, roughly 3.2% of them appearing once. The origin of this receptor is a woman in her 30s with multiple sclerosis. The sample consisted of PBMCs. The chain combines TRBV11-2 with TRBJ1-3; 9 bases align to TRBD1. For the CDR3, the DNA is TGTGCCAGCAGTCGCAACAGGGGGCCCACTGGAAACACCATATATTTT. Residues: CASSRNRGPTGNTIYF.